This T cell receptor beta chain originates from a study of shared clonotypes between healthy human individuals. The overall study: The study drew on a couple of women and a few men aged 18 to 49 as donors. The study, taken as a whole, reports: Clonotypes that were shared across a handful of donors made up around 4.6% of naive CD4 clonotypes. Clonotypes not shared had lower generation probabilities than those common to all four donors. Estimated clonotype richness was generally higher in naive than memory subsets.

The repertoire was sequenced with immunoSEQ multiplex PCR; TCRdb's copy has only in-frame clones and lacks some. The sample yields approximately 1,000,000 clones, around three quarters seen once. Deletions cut 6 bases from V and 5 bases from J, with 10 bases between. Germline V gives CDR1 SNHLY, CDR2 FYNNEI. The CDR3 contains 12 residues. Details on this clone: Its antigen remains unknown.

This sequence originates from a man younger than 35 in good health. Some clones in this sample may be carry-over from other donors' samples. The V gene is TRBV2, the J gene TRBJ2-5; D is perhaps TRBD1 (5 bases). Sequenced sample: memory CD4+ T cells from PBMCs. This sample's subset: CD45RA-negative fraction. This CDR3 reads CASRWGPETQYF. As DNA, the CDR3 is TGTGCCAGCAGATGGGGCCCGGAGACCCAGTACTTC.